This TCR beta chain was observed in a study of T-cell reconstitution after alpha-beta-depleted transplantation in children. Study conclusions and caveats: Most T-cell counts and diversity one year after the transplant came from T cells that were newly produced. Expanded clones from the graft, numbering several hundred, reportedly supplied alpha-beta T cells about two months after transplant. Some patients owed their high day-60 TCRbeta diversity to surviving recipient T cells and thymic progenitors.

Unique molecular identifiers were incorporated during preparation of the TCRbeta library. MiXCR was run by TCRdb on the PCR reads, yielding one entry per CDR3 protein. The sample lists around 960,000 distinct CDR3 sequences, roughly 29% seen once, with roughly 31% in the top ten. This clonotype was recorded a few times. The antigen is undetermined. The germline gives CDR1 KGHSH, CDR2 LQKENI. This CDR3 is 13 amino acids long. Trimming pared 2 bases from V and 3 bases from J, leaving 8 bases between. The starting material was PBMCs, mostly from graft donor cells, obtained 360 days after TCRalphabeta/CD19-depleted stem cell transplant. The chain has TRBV18 and TRBJ2-7, with D perhaps TRBD2 (6 bases). The TCR originated in a boy younger than two who had a stem cell transplant for SCID, so the T cells may come from the graft donor. The CDR3 bases are TGTGCCAGCTCACCAGCGGGGTTCTACGAGCAGTACTTC. Translated, it gives CASSPAGFYEQYF.